Listed below are T cell receptor beta chains from one sample, sequenced in a study of blood T cell repertoires in COVID-19. Some clones are missing from TCRdb's copy, which holds only in-frame ones; the method was immunoSEQ multiplex PCR. The sample has around 370,000 clones, 90% seen once; the top ten hold 5% to 8.5%. Sequenced input: peripheral blood. The receptors come from a man younger than 30 with active or convalescent COVID-19. The CDR3 runs from the conserved cysteine through the conserved F or W. The order of the fields is clone size, D gene, J gene, V gene, CDR3 DNA, CDR3 protein. D genes are given only for firm matches. Clone size is given for some rows only: seen once, a few or many times, or a class if the clone is expanded.

>once|.|TRBJ2-7|TRBV25-1
TGTGCCAGCAGTGAGGGGAGATACGAGCAGTACTTC
CASSEGRYEQYF
>.|.|TRBJ2-2|TRBV28
TGTGCCAGCAGACAGCCGAACACCGGGGAGCTGTTTTTT
CASRQPNTGELFF
>.|.|TRBJ2-3|TRBV5-6
TGTGCCAGCAGCTTGGATTCAGGGTTGGGCACAGATACGCAGTATTTT
CASSLDSGLGTDTQYF
>.|TRBD1|TRBJ1-2|TRBV7-9
TGTGCCAGCAGCTCAGGCGGGACAGGGATCTATGGCTACACCTTC
CASSSGGTGIYGYTF
>.|.|TRBJ1-4|TRBV27
TGTGCCAGCAGTTTTGGCAGGTTACAAAAACTGTTTTTT
CASSFGRLQKLFF
>.|TRBD1|TRBJ2-7|TRBV27
TGTGCCAGCACATATGGGACAGGGGGTTACGAGCAGTACTTC
CASTYGTGGYEQYF
>.|.|TRBJ1-2|TRBV5-6
TGTGCCAGCAGCTTACAGCCCCCATATGGCTACACCTTC
CASSLQPPYGYTF
>few|.|TRBJ1-5|TRBV12-3/TRBV12-4
TGTGCCAGCAGTTTTGGCAGCAATCAGCCCCAGCATTTT
CASSFGSNQPQHF
>.|.|TRBJ1-5|TRBV28
TGTGCCAGCACCAGTTCTCAGCCCCAGCATTTT
CASTSSQPQHF
>once|TRBD1|TRBJ1-2|TRBV28
TGTGCCAGCAGACAGACAGGGGTGAACTATGGCTACACCTTC
CASRQTGVNYGYTF
>.|.|TRBJ2-4|TRBV7-2
TGTGCCAGCAGCTTCGATCCAGGGGAAAACATTCAGTACTTC
CASSFDPGENIQYF
>.|.|TRBJ2-4|TRBV2
TGTGCCAGCAGTGACCCACGGGAGATACTAGCCAAAAACATTCAGTACTTC
CASSDPREILAKNIQYF
>.|TRBD1|TRBJ1-5|TRBV19
TGTGCCAGTAAAAAAATACAGGGGCAGCCCCAGCATTTT
CASKKIQGQPQHF
>.|.|TRBJ2-7|TRBV27
TGTGCCAGCAGTTTGGAGCAGGGCCGCTCCTACGAGCAGTACTTC
CASSLEQGRSYEQYF
>.|TRBD1|TRBJ2-1|TRBV10-2
TGCGCCAGCCTCCGGGACAGTACCTACAATGAGCAGTTCTTC
CASLRDSTYNEQFF
>once|TRBD1|TRBJ2-7|TRBV6-5
TGTGCCAGCAGTTACGACAGGGGGCCGGGGGAGCAGTACTTC
CASSYDRGPGEQYF
>.|TRBD1|TRBJ1-1|TRBV6-5
TGTGCCAGCAGAGGGTGGACAGGGAAGGCTGAAGCTTTCTTT
CASRGWTGKAEAFF
>.|.|TRBJ2-2|TRBV4-1
TGCGCCAGCAGCCGCAGGGCAGGGGTAGACACCGGGGAGCTGTTTTTT
CASSRRAGVDTGELFF
>.|TRBD1|TRBJ2-7|TRBV6-5
TGTGCCAGCAGTTACCGGACAGGGGGTGCCTACGAGCAGTACTTC
CASSYRTGGAYEQYF
>.|.|TRBJ2-7|TRBV5-1
TGCGCCAGCAGAGGAAGGACTGCCTCCTACGAGCAGTACTTC
CASRGRTASYEQYF
>.|.|TRBJ2-2|TRBV4-3
TGCGCCAGCAGCCCGTTACGGGGGTCGGACACCGGGGAGCTGTTTTTT
CASSPLRGSDTGELFF
>.|TRBD1|TRBJ1-6|TRBV11-2
TGTGCCAGCAGCCACCAAAGTAGGACAGGAGCTGGGTCACCCCTCCACTTT
CASSHQSRTGAGSPLHF
>few|TRBD1|TRBJ1-5|TRBV7-2
TGTGCCAGCAGCTTAGTCGTCAGGGGGCGTTCTCAGCCCCAGCATTTT
CASSLVVRGRSQPQHF
>.|TRBD2|TRBJ2-3|TRBV27
TGTGCCAGCAGTTTCTCGGGAGGGGGCACAGATACGCAGTATTTT
CASSFSGGGTDTQYF
>.|.|TRBJ2-1|TRBV6-8
TGTGCCAGCAGGGTAGTACCGCTATCCTACAATGAGCAGTTCTTC
CASRVVPLSYNEQFF
>.|TRBD2|TRBJ2-1|TRBV7-2
TGTGCCAGCAGCTTAGATGGCCTAGCGGACAATGAGCAGTTCTTC
CASSLDGLADNEQFF
>.|.|TRBJ2-1|TRBV12-3/TRBV12-4
TGTGCCAGCAGTGTACCAGGGCTTAATGAGCAGTTCTTC
CASSVPGLNEQFF
>.|TRBD1|TRBJ2-7|TRBV4-2
TGTGCCAGCAGCCAAGTTCAGGGGGCGTCCTACGAGCAGTACTTC
CASSQVQGASYEQYF
>.|.|TRBJ1-2|TRBV6-5
TGTGCCAGCACCCCGAGCGGGGGTCAGGGGAATGGCTACACCTTC
CASTPSGGQGNGYTF